Following are 17 T cell receptor beta chains from one sample sequenced in a study of cytomegalovirus exposure and HLA in healthy donors. The PCR used 60 Vbeta and 13 Jbeta primers. Measured with immunoSEQ multiplex PCR; TCRdb has only the in-frame clones, and not every one. This table has more than 130,000 clones, more than 75% appearing once. Sequenced: PBMCs. The receptor source for this set is a male donor in good health and CMV-seronegative.

The rearrangement joins TRBV30 to TRBJ1-2; D unresolved. Germline CDR1 GTSNPN, CDR2 SVGIG (reference sequence). V lost 8 bases to trimming and J lost 6 bases, with 25 bases between them. The CDR3 is 15 amino acids. The CDR3 sequence is CALYRTVYSPDGYTF. The CDR3, as DNA: TGTGCCCTGTACCGAACAGTTTATTCTCCCGATGGCTACACCTTC.

The V call is TRBV2, the J call TRBJ2-5; possibly TRBD1 for D (5 bases). Trimming shortened V by 0 bases and J by 5 bases, and 13 bases separated the two germline ends. The CDR3 has 15 residues. Per the germline V gene, CDR1 is SNHLY and CDR2 is FYNNEI. The CDR3 is CASSEAPVGVETQYF. The CDR3 nucleotides are TGTGCCAGCAGTGAAGCCCCGGTAGGGGTTGAGACCCAGTACTTC.

The gene calls are TRBV7-9 and TRBJ1-1; D is undetermined. V lost 7 bases and J 1 base, leaving 13 bases between the germline ends. CDR1 and CDR2 (germline): SEHNR, FQNEAQ (reference sequence). CDR3 length: 14 residues. Here the CDR3 reads CASTNTAGNTEAFF. CDR3 nucleotide sequence: TGTGCCAGCACTAACACGGCGGGGAACACTGAAGCTTTCTTT.

The chain carries TRBV15 and TRBJ1-1, with unresolved D. Trimming cost V 0 bases and J 2 bases, with 13 bases left between them. In germline, CDR1 is LNHNV, CDR2 YYDKDF (reference sequence). The CDR3 is made up of 16 amino acids. In DNA form, the CDR3 reads TGTGCCACCAGCAGAGATCAATCCGCCAGTAACACTGAAGCTTTCTTT. Translating gives CATSRDQSASNTEAFF.

Comment on this clone: Its ends do not fully match the called genes, so a read error is possible. This chain joins TRBV5-1 and TRBJ1-4; 10 nucleotides align to TRBD1. The germline V gene encodes CDR1 SGHRS and CDR2 YFSETQ. The CDR3 totals 15 residues. The CDR3 spells CASSLDRGVGEKLFF. Written as DNA, the CDR3 is TGCGCCAGCAGTTTGGACAGGGGGGTAGGTGAAAAACTGTTTTTT.

In its sample, this clone was seen once. The CDR3 sequence is CAWRAGANTGELFF. The CDR3 nucleotides read TGTGCCTGGAGAGCAGGGGCGAACACCGGGGAGCTGTTTTTT. The V gene is TRBV30, the J gene TRBJ2-2; possible D gene TRBD1, 6 bases. V was pared by 3 bases and J by 0 bases, with 8 bases between. This CDR3 has 14 residues. From germline, CDR1 is GTSNPN and CDR2 SVGIG (reference sequence).

The V call is TRBV27, the J call TRBJ1-1; TRBD1 matches 9 bases. The CDR3 sequence is 17 residues long. V was pared by 5 bases and J by 5 bases, with 15 bases of the junction left unmatched. The germline gives CDR1 MNHEY, CDR2 SMNVEV (reference sequence). The CDR3 reads CASSKSPGQGRNTEAFF. In nucleotides, the CDR3 is TGTGCCAGCAGTAAAAGCCCCGGACAGGGGCGCAATACTGAAGCTTTCTTT.

V and J are TRBV6-5 and TRBJ2-1; TRBD2 matches 13 bases. J was trimmed by 12 bases and V by 0 bases; bases with no gene match: 5. The CDR3 extends over 15 amino acids. From germline, CDR1 is MNHEY and CDR2 SVGAGI. CDR3 bases: TGTGCCAGCAGTTACTCGACTAGCGGGGGGATTGGGCAGTTCTTC. Protein sequence: CASSYSTSGGIGQFF.

The chain couples TRBV5-1 to TRBJ2-7; tentative D call: TRBD2 (7 bases). Germline CDR1 SGHRS, CDR2 YFSETQ. The CDR3 is made up of 14 amino acids. V lost 2 bases and J lost 5, with 14 bases in between. CDR3 DNA: TGCGCCAGCAGCTTAGGCAGGGAGGGGGACGAGCAGTACTTC. Its translation is CASSLGREGDEQYF.

The chain employs TRBV7-6 and TRBJ2-6; tentative D call: TRBD1 (5 bases). The CDR3 totals 17 residues. Germline V gene lookup returns CDR1 SGHVS and CDR2 FNYEAQ. V was shortened by 5 bases and J by 0 bases, with 14 bases between the two germline ends. The CDR3 nucleotides are TGTGCCAGCAGCGCCACAGGATTAAGCTCTGGGGCCAACGTCCTGACTTTC. Translating it yields CASSATGLSSGANVLTF.

The rearrangement joins TRBV7-2 to TRBJ1-1; a weak D match, TRBD1 (6 bases). Germline-derived CDR1 and CDR2 are SGHTA and FQGNSA. CDR3 length equals 14 residues. The V end lost 8 bases, the J end lost 3 bases, and 16 bases lay between the germline ends. This CDR3 is CASSYRGADTEAFF. The CDR3 nucleotides are TGTGCCAGCTCCTACCGGGGGGCGGACACTGAAGCTTTCTTT. The full variable domain, rest sourced from reference TRBV7-2 and TRBJ1-1, is GAGVSQSPSNKVTEKGKDVELRCDPISGHTALYWYRQSLGQGLEFLIYFQGNSAPDKSGLPSDRFSAERTGGSVSTLTIQRTQQEDSAVYLCASSYRGADTEAFFGQGTRLTVV.

This clone occurred a few times. The rearrangement joins TRBV10-3 to TRBJ1-2, with D unclear. Germline V gives CDR1 ENHRY, CDR2 SYGVKD. This CDR3 contains 12 residues. The V gene lost 2 bases and the J gene lost 5 bases, with 6 bases spanning the gap. CDR3 coding DNA: TGTGCCATCAGTGAGCCTACTTATGGCTACACCTTC. Amino acid sequence: CAISEPTYGYTF.

The gene calls are TRBV2 and TRBJ2-6, with 9 positions matching TRBD2. The CDR3 totals 17 residues. Germline CDR1 SNHLY, CDR2 FYNNEI. V lost 8 bases and J lost 2; bases outside the gene matches: 10. DNA of the CDR3: TGTGCCAGCTCACGAGGTCAGCGGGGGGCTGGGGCCAACGTCCTGACTTTC. Its translation is CASSRGQRGAGANVLTF.

The chain employs TRBV7-8 and TRBJ2-7; TRBD1 is a possible D gene (6 bases). V dropped 1 base and J dropped 3 bases, with 19 bases sitting between them. The CDR3 has 17 residues. CDR1 SGHVS and CDR2 FQNEAQ come from the germline V gene. Here the CDR3 reads CASSLVVPRQGNYEQYF. DNA for the CDR3: TGTGCCAGCAGCTTAGTTGTACCTAGGCAGGGGAACTACGAGCAGTACTTC.

In this sample, this clone turned up a few times. The chain employs TRBV7-3 and TRBJ2-3; 8 nucleotides agree with TRBD2. V lost 8 bases, J lost 3 bases, and 4 bases stayed unmatched. The germline CDR1 and CDR2 sequences are SGHTA and FQGTGA. This CDR3 is 13 amino acids long. CDR3 nucleotides: TGTGCCAGCCAGGGCGGGGGGACAGATACGCAGTATTTT. Its protein is CASQGGGTDTQYF.

The rearrangement uses TRBV5-1 and TRBJ2-3, with 12 bases lining up with TRBD1. Germline V gene lookup returns CDR1 SGHRS and CDR2 YFSETQ. J gave up 5 bases and V 8 bases, and 12 bases lay outside the gene matches. The CDR3 is 16 amino acids. Here the CDR3 reads CASFRDRGLSGDTQYF. In nucleotides, the CDR3 is TGCGCCAGTTTCCGGGACAGGGGGCTATCGGGAGATACGCAGTATTTT. The entire variable domain, with the rest obtained from reference TRBV5-1 and TRBJ2-3, is as follows: KAGVTQTPRYLIKTRGQQVTLSCSPISGHRSVSWYQQTPGQGLQFLFEYFSETQRNKGNFPGRFSGRQFSNSRSEMNVSTLELGDSALYLCASFRDRGLSGDTQYFGPGTRLTVL.

The rearrangement links TRBV23-1 to TRBJ2-7; 8 bases are shared with TRBD1. TRBV23-1 qualifies as an ORF whose function is uncertain. The V and J ends lost 3 bases and 2 bases, in that order; junction bases with no gene match: 12. The CDR3 length is 17 residues. This CDR3 reads CASSQVEDRAHTYEQYF. CDR3 bases: TGCGCCAGCAGTCAGGTAGAGGACAGGGCCCATACCTACGAGCAGTACTTC.